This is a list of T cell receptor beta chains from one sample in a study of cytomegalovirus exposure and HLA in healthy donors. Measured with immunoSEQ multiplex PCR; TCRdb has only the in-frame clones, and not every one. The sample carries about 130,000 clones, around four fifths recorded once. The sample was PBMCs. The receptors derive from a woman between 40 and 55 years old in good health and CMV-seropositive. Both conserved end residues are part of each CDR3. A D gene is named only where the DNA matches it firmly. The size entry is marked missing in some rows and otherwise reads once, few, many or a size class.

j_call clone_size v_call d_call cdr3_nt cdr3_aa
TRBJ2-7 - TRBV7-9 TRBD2 TGTGCCAGCAGCTTAGCGGCGGGAGCGCCCTACGAGCAGTACTTC CASSLAAGAPYEQYF
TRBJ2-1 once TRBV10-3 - TGTGCCATCAGTGCGGTAACAGGTTTCAATGAGCAGTTCTTC CAISAVTGFNEQFF
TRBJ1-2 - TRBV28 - TGTGCCAGCAGTCCGGACTACTATGGCTACACCTTC CASSPDYYGYTF
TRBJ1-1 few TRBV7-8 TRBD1 TGTGCCAGCAGCCCCGGGGACAGGGGGACGGCTTTCTTT CASSPGDRGTAFF
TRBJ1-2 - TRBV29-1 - TGCAGCGTTGCCGATTCAGGGTATGGCTACACCTTC CSVADSGYGYTF
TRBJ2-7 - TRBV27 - TGTGCCAGCAGTTTAGGGAGGAAGGGGCCGCAACCGGGCGAGCAGTACTTC CASSLGRKGPQPGEQYF
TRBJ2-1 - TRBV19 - TGTGCCAGTAGTGACAGGAGCTCCTACAATGAGCAGTTCTTC CASSDRSSYNEQFF
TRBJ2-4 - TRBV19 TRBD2 TGTGCCAGTAGTGACCGGACTAGCGGGAGCGGGGGAGCCAAAAACATTCAGTACTTC CASSDRTSGSGGAKNIQYF
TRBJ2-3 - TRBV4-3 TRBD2 TGCGCCAGCAGCCAAGATGCTGGCGGGAGGAAGACAGATACGCAGTATTTT CASSQDAGGRKTDTQYF
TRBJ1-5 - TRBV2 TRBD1 TGTGCCAGCACGGGACAGGGGCTTCAGCCCCAGCATTTT CASTGQGLQPQHF
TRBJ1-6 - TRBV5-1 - TGCGCCAGCAGCCAGGGCCTCTATAATTCACCCCTCCACTTT CASSQGLYNSPLHF
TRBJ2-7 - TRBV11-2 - TGTGCCAGCAGCCTAGACTCTAGCTTACCTTGGAACTACGAGCAGTACTTC CASSLDSSLPWNYEQYF
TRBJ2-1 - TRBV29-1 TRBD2 TGCAGCGCACCGGGACTAGCGGGGGGGCCTATGGACAATGAGCAGTTCTTC CSAPGLAGGPMDNEQFF
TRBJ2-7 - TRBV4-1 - TGCGCCAGCAGCCTACATGATCCGCCGACCTACGAGCAGTACTTC CASSLHDPPTYEQYF
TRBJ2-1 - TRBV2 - TGTGCCAGCAGTGGACAAATTTACAATGAGCAGTTCTTC CASSGQIYNEQFF
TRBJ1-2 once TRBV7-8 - TGTGCCAGCAGCTCCTTTGGAGGTGGCTACACCTTC CASSSFGGGYTF
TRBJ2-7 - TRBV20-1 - TGCAGTGCCGGAACAGGGGAGCAGTACTTC CSAGTGEQYF
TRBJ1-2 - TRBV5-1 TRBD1 TGCGCCAGCAGCTCCGCCTCCCTCGACAGGGGAAATGGCTACACCTTC CASSSASLDRGNGYTF